This T cell receptor beta chain stems from a study of blood T cell repertoires in COVID-19. The V gene end was trimmed by 0 bases and the J gene end by 10 bases; junction bases not matched to a gene: 5. CDR3 length equals 15 residues. Germline CDR1 is SGDLS and CDR2 is YYNGEE. In the authors' methods: Estimates of nucleated cell counts were drawn from the amplification of reference gene primers. Profiled with immunoSEQ multiplex PCR; TCRdb holds only in-frame clones, not every one. V, J and clone size are taken as reported in that table, and D and trimming were inferred from the DNA itself. The sample contains hundreds of thousands of clones, 86% of which appear only once.

V is TRBV9 and J is TRBJ1-6; 9 bases line up with TRBD1. This clonotype was obtained from a woman aged 60-75 years who had recovered from COVID-19. The sample consisted of peripheral blood. The CDR3 nucleotides are TGTGCCAGCAGCGTAGACGGGACAGGGAGATCACCCCTCCACTTT. Its translation is CASSVDGTGRSPLHF.